Listed below are T cell receptor beta chains from one sample, sequenced in a study of CXCR4 blockade with PD-1 therapy in pancreatic cancer. The repertoire was sequenced with immunoSEQ multiplex PCR; TCRdb's copy has only in-frame clones and lacks some. The repertoire holds around 6,400 clones, with 35% to 45% as singletons. Sample: tumor tissue. These receptors were taken from a human donor with pancreatic ductal adenocarcinoma. The CDR3 runs from the conserved cysteine through the conserved F or W. A D gene is named only where the DNA matches it firmly. Clone size appears in some rows only: once, few, many, or a class for an expanded clone.

J gene | D gene | V gene | clone size | CDR3 protein | CDR3 DNA
TRBJ2-7 | TRBD2 | TRBV6-8 | few | CASRPLSGRDSYEQYF | TGTGCCAGCAGGCCCTTGAGCGGGAGGGACTCCTACGAGCAGTACTTC
TRBJ2-4 | NA | TRBV5-1 | NA | CASSLAERSKNIQYF | TGCGCCAGCAGCTTGGCAGAGAGGAGCAAAAACATTCAGTACTTC
TRBJ2-7 | NA | TRBV11-3 | large | CASSLDGLTYEQYF | TGTGCCAGCAGCTTGGATGGGCTTACGTACGAGCAGTACTTC
TRBJ1-5 | NA | TRBV28 | NA | CASSPFNQPQHF | TGTGCCAGCAGTCCTTTTAATCAGCCCCAGCATTTT
TRBJ2-5 | TRBD1 | TRBV9 | many | CASSVEDRVWETQYF | TGTGCCAGCAGCGTAGAGGACAGGGTGTGGGAGACCCAGTACTTC
TRBJ1-1 | NA | TRBV9 | NA | CASSVEQNTEAFF | TGTGCCAGCAGCGTAGAACAGAACACTGAAGCTTTCTTT
TRBJ1-2 | TRBD1 | TRBV16 | NA | CASSRQGTGERVTF | TGTGCCAGCAGCCGACAGGGGACGGGGGAGAGGGTGACCTTC
TRBJ2-5 | TRBD1 | TRBV15 | NA | CATSRTGGGETQYF | TGTGCCACCAGCAGGACAGGGGGCGGAGAGACCCAGTACTTC
TRBJ1-1 | NA | TRBV14 | NA | CASSQAGNTEAFF | TGTGCCAGCAGCCAAGCCGGGAACACTGAAGCTTTCTTT
TRBJ2-2 | NA | TRBV6-8 | few | CASSESGTGELFF | TGTGCCAGCAGTGAGTCGGGAACCGGGGAGCTGTTTTTT
TRBJ2-7 | NA | TRBV19 | NA | CASSIRGISYEQYF | TGTGCCAGTAGTATTCGGGGAATCTCCTACGAGCAGTACTTC
TRBJ1-1 | NA | TRBV15 | once | CATHRSGDMNTEAFF | TGTGCCACCCATCGGTCAGGGGACATGAACACTGAAGCTTTCTTT
TRBJ2-2 | NA | TRBV18 | few | CASSPPSPTGELFF | TGTGCCAGCTCACCACCTTCGCCTACCGGGGAGCTGTTTTTT
TRBJ2-7 | NA | TRBV29-1 | NA | CSARLNSGEQYF | TGCAGCGCGAGACTGAATTCGGGCGAGCAGTACTTC
TRBJ1-5 | NA | TRBV6-8 | NA | CASRDRYSNQPQHF | TGTGCCAGCAGGGACAGATATAGCAATCAGCCCCAGCATTTT
TRBJ2-7 | TRBD2 | TRBV15 | once | CATSPLAGGAYEQYF | TGTGCCACCAGTCCCCTAGCGGGAGGGGCCTACGAGCAGTACTTC
TRBJ2-1 | TRBD2 | TRBV5-1 | NA | CASSLAGDTYNEQFF | TGCGCCAGCAGCTTAGCGGGAGATACCTACAATGAGCAGTTCTTC
TRBJ2-1 | NA | TRBV28 | NA | CASSLWAGTTYNEQFF | TGTGCCAGCAGTCTCTGGGCGGGGACGACCTACAATGAGCAGTTCTTC
TRBJ1-3 | TRBD1 | TRBV28 | NA | CASSLGQVPGNTIYF | TGTGCCAGCAGTTTAGGACAGGTCCCTGGAAACACCATATATTTT
TRBJ2-5 | NA | TRBV14 | NA | CASSQVWAPETQYF | TGTGCCAGCAGCCAAGTATGGGCACCAGAGACCCAGTACTTC
TRBJ2-2 | TRBD2 | TRBV6-8 | many | CARRLAGSPNTGELFF | TGTGCCCGCCGACTAGCGGGAAGTCCGAACACCGGGGAGCTGTTTTTT
TRBJ1-3 | TRBD1 | TRBV15 | NA | CATSADRVPGNTIYF | TGTGCCACCAGCGCAGACAGGGTCCCTGGAAACACCATATATTTT
TRBJ2-1 | NA | TRBV9 | NA | CASSEASVDEQFF | TGTGCCAGCAGTGAAGCTAGCGTCGATGAGCAGTTCTTC
TRBJ1-4 | NA | TRBV6-8 | NA | CASSYSAGVNEKLFF | TGTGCCAGCAGTTACTCTGCTGGGGTTAATGAAAAACTGTTTTTT
TRBJ1-1 | TRBD1 | TRBV6-8 | medium-sized | CASSPGGVNTEAFF | TGTGCCAGCAGTCCAGGGGGGGTGAACACTGAAGCTTTCTTT
TRBJ1-5 | TRBD1 | TRBV28 | NA | CASSPQTGWVNQPQHF | TGTGCCAGCAGTCCCCAGACAGGGTGGGTCAATCAGCCCCAGCATTTT
TRBJ2-2 | TRBD2 | TRBV19 | NA | CASTPLAVHGELFF | TGTGCCAGTACCCCACTAGCGGTTCACGGGGAGCTGTTTTTT
TRBJ2-3 | NA | TRBV11-3 | few | CASSRGQGSTDTQYF | TGTGCCAGCAGCCGAGGGCAGGGATCCACAGATACGCAGTATTTT
TRBJ1-1 | NA | TRBV28 | NA | CASSPRGDLMNTEAFF | TGTGCCAGCAGTCCCCGCGGGGACCTAATGAACACTGAAGCTTTCTTT
TRBJ2-5 | NA | TRBV19 | NA | CASSNAAGWTSETQYF | TGTGCCAGTAGCAATGCAGCGGGTTGGACGTCAGAGACCCAGTACTTC
TRBJ2-2 | NA | TRBV18 | once | CAIRGARNTGELFF | TGTGCCATCCGGGGGGCCAGGAACACCGGGGAGCTGTTTTTT
TRBJ2-4 | NA | TRBV2 | NA | CASSVGGNIQYF | TGTGCCAGCAGTGTAGGCGGGAACATTCAGTACTTC
TRBJ2-7 | NA | TRBV28 | NA | CASSFHNSYEQYF | TGTGCCAGCAGTTTCCATAACAGCTACGAGCAGTACTTC
TRBJ1-4 | NA | TRBV9 | few | CASSERNEKLFF | TGTGCCAGCAGTGAACGGAATGAAAAACTGTTTTTT
TRBJ2-2 | NA | TRBV19 | NA | CATQTRSLNTGELFF | TGTGCCACCCAAACCCGGAGCCTGAACACCGGGGAGCTGTTTTTT
TRBJ2-7 | NA | TRBV19 | NA | CASSPAGKTYEQYF | TGTGCCAGTAGTCCAGCGGGTAAAACCTACGAGCAGTACTTC
TRBJ1-1 | TRBD1 | TRBV29-1 | NA | CSVGTGGIEAFF | TGCAGCGTCGGGACAGGGGGAATCGAGGCTTTCTTT
TRBJ1-5 | NA | TRBV10-3 | NA | CAISESDSQPQHF | TGTGCCATCAGTGAGTCGGATAGTCAGCCCCAGCATTTT
TRBJ1-1 | NA | TRBV11-3 | many | CASSLFGSATLTEAFF | TGTGCCAGCAGCTTATTCGGGAGTGCGACTTTGACGGAAGCTTTCTTT
TRBJ1-5 | TRBD1 | TRBV28 | few | CASSYPTGGIEPQHF | TGTGCCAGCAGTTATCCGACAGGGGGCATTGAGCCCCAGCATTTT
TRBJ1-3 | NA | TRBV4-1 | large | CASSQDHRTASGNTIYF | TGCGCCAGCAGCCAAGATCACCGAACAGCGTCTGGAAACACCATATATTTT
TRBJ1-1 | NA | TRBV28 | few | CASSYSVTEAFF | TGTGCCAGCAGTTACAGTGTCACTGAAGCTTTCTTT
TRBJ2-1 | NA | TRBV29-1 | NA | CSVDSRRSSYNEQFF | TGCAGCGTTGACTCACGTAGGAGCTCCTACAATGAGCAGTTCTTC
TRBJ2-5 | TRBD2 | TRBV28 | once | CASSETSGSKTQYF | TGTGCCAGCAGTGAGACTAGCGGGAGTAAGACCCAGTACTTC
TRBJ1-4 | NA | TRBV19 | once | CASRARDGLEKLFF | TGTGCCAGTAGGGCCCGGGACGGACTTGAAAAACTGTTTTTT
TRBJ2-7 | TRBD1 | TRBV19 | NA | CASNPQGLGEQYF | TGTGCCAGTAATCCACAGGGGTTAGGCGAGCAGTACTTC
TRBJ1-5 | NA | TRBV15 | few | CATSRGNTQLNQPQHF | TGTGCCACCAGCAGAGGTAACACACAGCTTAATCAGCCCCAGCATTTT
TRBJ2-5 | TRBD2 | TRBV19 | NA | CASSHTGLARETQYF | TGTGCCAGTAGTCACACAGGACTAGCGAGGGAGACCCAGTACTTC
TRBJ1-4 | NA | TRBV6-8 | few | CASSAHRDEKLFF | TGTGCCAGCAGTGCTCACAGGGATGAAAAACTGTTTTTT
TRBJ1-2 | NA | TRBV28 | NA | CASSLERIYGYTF | TGTGCCAGCAGTTTAGAGAGAATCTATGGCTACACCTTC
TRBJ1-2 | NA | TRBV14 | few | CASSQTHNYGYTF | TGTGCCAGCAGCCAAACACATAACTATGGCTACACCTTC
TRBJ2-5 | NA | TRBV6-8 | medium-sized | CASSGQYQETQYF | TGTGCCAGCAGTGGACAGTACCAAGAGACCCAGTACTTC
TRBJ2-3 | TRBD2 | TRBV29-1 | NA | CSVEGLAGDNPTDTQYF | TGCAGCGTTGAGGGACTAGCGGGAGATAATCCGACAGATACGCAGTATTTT
TRBJ2-1 | TRBD1 | TRBV28 | NA | CASSRRGLNNEQFF | TGTGCCAGCAGCCGCAGGGGGTTGAACAATGAACAGTTCTTC
TRBJ1-1 | NA | TRBV28 | NA | CASKEGVNTEAFF | TGTGCCAGCAAGGAGGGAGTGAACACTGAAGCTTTCTTT
TRBJ1-2 | NA | TRBV19 | few | CASSTDSYGYTF | TGTGCCAGTAGTACTGACAGCTATGGCTACACCTTC
TRBJ1-5 | NA | TRBV25-1 | NA | CASSRGNQPQHF | TGTGCCAGCAGTCGGGGCAATCAGCCCCAGCATTTT
TRBJ1-1 | NA | TRBV11-3 | medium-sized | CASLRSLGNTEAFF | TGTGCCAGCTTACGATCGCTCGGGAACACTGAAGCTTTCTTT